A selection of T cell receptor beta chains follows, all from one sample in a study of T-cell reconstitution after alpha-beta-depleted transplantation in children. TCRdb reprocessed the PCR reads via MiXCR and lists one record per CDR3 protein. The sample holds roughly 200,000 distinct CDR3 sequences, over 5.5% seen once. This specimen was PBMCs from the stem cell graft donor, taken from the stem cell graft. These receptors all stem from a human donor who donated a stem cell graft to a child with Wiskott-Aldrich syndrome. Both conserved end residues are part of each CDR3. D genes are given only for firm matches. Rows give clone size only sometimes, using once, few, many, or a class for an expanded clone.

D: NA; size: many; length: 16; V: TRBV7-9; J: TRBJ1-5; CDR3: CASSQASSGGNQPQHF; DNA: TGTGCCAGCAGCCAAGCATCGAGTGGGGGCAATCAGCCCCAGCATTTT
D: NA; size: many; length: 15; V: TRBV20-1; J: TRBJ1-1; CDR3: CSARDAAAMNTEAFF; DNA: TGCAGTGCTAGAGATGCGGCAGCTATGAACACTGAAGCTTTCTTT
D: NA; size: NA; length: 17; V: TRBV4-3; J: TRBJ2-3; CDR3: CASSQLRARGMADTQYF; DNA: NA
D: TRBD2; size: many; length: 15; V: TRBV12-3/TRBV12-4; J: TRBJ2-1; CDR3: CASSRRTSGRNEQFF; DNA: TGTGCCAGCAGTCGTCGGACTAGCGGGAGAAATGAGCAGTTCTTC
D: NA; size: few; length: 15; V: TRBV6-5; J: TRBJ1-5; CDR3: CASSSLSRANQPQHF; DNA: TGTGCCAGCAGTTCCCTATCACGGGCCAATCAGCCCCAGCATTTT
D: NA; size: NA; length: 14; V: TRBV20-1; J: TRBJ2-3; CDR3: CSARRRGITDTQYF; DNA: TGCAGTGCCCGACGACGGGGGATCACAGATACGCAGTATTTT
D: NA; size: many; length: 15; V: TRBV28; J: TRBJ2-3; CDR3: CASSSWAISTDTQYF; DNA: TGTGCCAGCAGTTCCTGGGCCATTAGCACAGATACGCAGTATTTT
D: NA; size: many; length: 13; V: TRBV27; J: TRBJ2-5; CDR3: CASSRWGQETQYF; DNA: TGTGCCAGCAGTCGGTGGGGACAAGAGACCCAGTACTTC
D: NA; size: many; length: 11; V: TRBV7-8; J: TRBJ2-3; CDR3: CASSLADTQYF; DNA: TGTGCCAGCAGCTTAGCAGATACGCAGTATTTT
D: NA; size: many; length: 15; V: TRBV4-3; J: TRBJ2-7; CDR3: CASSHNTGGPYEQYF; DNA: TGCGCCAGCAGCCATAACACGGGTGGGCCCTACGAGCAGTACTTC
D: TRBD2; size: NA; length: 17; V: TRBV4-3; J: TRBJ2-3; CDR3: CASSQFRTSGTADTQYF; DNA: TGCGCCAGCAGCCAATTCAGGACTAGCGGCACCGCAGATACGCAGTATTTT
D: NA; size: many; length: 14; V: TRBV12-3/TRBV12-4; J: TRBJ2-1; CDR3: CASSLGGPLNEQFF; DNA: TGTGCCAGCAGTTTAGGGGGCCCGCTCAATGAGCAGTTCTTC
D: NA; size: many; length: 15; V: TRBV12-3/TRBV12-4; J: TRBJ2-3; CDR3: CASSLGLKSNYTQYF; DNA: TGTGCCAGCAGTTTAGGTCTAAAGAGCAATTATACGCAGTATTTT
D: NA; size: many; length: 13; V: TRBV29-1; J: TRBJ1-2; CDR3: CSVVRRVDYGYTF; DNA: TGCAGCGTCGTACGGCGGGTGGACTATGGCTACACCTTC
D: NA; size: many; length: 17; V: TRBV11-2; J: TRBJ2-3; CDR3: CASSSITGTASTDTQYF; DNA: TGTGCCAGCAGCTCAATTACCGGGACTGCTAGCACAGATACGCAGTATTTT
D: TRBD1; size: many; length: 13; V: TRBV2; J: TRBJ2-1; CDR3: CASSGDSYNEQFF; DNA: TGTGCCAGCAGTGGGGACAGCTACAATGAGCAGTTCTTC
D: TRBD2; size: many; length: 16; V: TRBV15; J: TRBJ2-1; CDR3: CATSRELAAPYNEQFF; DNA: TGTGCCACCAGCAGAGAGCTAGCGGCACCCTACAATGAGCAGTTCTTC
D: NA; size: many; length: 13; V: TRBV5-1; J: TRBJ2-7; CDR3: CASSLGLHYEQYF; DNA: TGCGCCAGCAGCTTGGGACTGCACTACGAGCAGTACTTC
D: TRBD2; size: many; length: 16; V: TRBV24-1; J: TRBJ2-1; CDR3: CATSDRTSGGIYEQFF; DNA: TGTGCCACCAGTGACCGGACTAGCGGGGGGATTTATGAGCAGTTCTTC
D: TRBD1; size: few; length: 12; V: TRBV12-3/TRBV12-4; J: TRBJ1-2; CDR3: CASTQQGAGYTF; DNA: TGTGCCAGCACCCAACAGGGGGCTGGCTACACCTTC
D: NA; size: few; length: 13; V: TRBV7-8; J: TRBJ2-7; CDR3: CASSWGGPYEQYF; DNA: TGTGCCAGCAGCTGGGGAGGCCCCTACGAGCAGTACTTC
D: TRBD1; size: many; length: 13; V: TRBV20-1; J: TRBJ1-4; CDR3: CSARQGLSEKLFF; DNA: TGCAGTGCCAGACAGGGTTTAAGTGAAAAACTGTTTTTT
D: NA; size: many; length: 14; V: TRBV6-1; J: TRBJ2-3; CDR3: CASSEATRRDTQYF; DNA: TGTGCCAGCAGTGAAGCCACAAGAAGGGATACGCAGTATTTT
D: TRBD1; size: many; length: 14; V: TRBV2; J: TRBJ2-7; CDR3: CASSFDRVSYEQYF; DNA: TGTGCCAGCAGTTTCGACAGGGTCTCCTACGAGCAGTACTTC
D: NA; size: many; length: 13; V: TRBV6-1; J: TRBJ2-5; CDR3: CASRLRLTETQYF; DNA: TGTGCCAGCAGACTACGTCTAACGGAGACCCAGTACTTC
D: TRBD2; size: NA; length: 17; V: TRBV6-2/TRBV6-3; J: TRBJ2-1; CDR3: CASSPPPGLASYNEQFF; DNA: TGTGCCAGCAGCCCCCCCCCGGGACTAGCGTCTTACAATGAGCAGTTCTTC
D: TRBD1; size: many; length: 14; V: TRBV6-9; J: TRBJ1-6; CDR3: CASRLGTATLPLHF; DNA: TGTGCCAGCAGGCTTGGGACAGCGACTTTGCCCCTCCACTTT
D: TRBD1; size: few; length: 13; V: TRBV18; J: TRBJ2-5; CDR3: CASSRGTVETQYF; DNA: TGTGCCAGCTCACGAGGGACAGTGGAGACCCAGTACTTC
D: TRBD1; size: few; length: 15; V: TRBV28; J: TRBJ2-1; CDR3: CASSIPGQSIDEQFF; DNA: TGTGCCAGCAGCATTCCGGGACAGTCTATCGATGAGCAGTTCTTC
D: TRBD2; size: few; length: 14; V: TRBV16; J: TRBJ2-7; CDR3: CASSRPGLEYEQYF; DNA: TGTGCCAGCAGCCGCCCGGGACTAGAATACGAGCAGTACTTC
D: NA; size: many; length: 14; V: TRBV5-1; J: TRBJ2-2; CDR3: CASSFLGRTGELFF; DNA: TGCGCCAGCAGCTTTCTAGGACGTACCGGGGAGCTGTTTTTT
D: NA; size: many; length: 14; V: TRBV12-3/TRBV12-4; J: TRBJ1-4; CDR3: CASRLGSLSEKLFF; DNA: TGTGCCAGCAGATTAGGGAGTCTGAGCGAAAAACTGTTTTTT
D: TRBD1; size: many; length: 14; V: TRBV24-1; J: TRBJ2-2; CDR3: CATSDTTGAGELFF; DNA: TGTGCCACCAGTGACACGACAGGGGCCGGGGAGCTGTTTTTT
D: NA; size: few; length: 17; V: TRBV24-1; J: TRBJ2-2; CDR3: CATSDRGAGGYTGELFF; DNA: TGTGCCACCAGTGATCGGGGGGCTGGGGGTTACACCGGGGAGCTGTTTTTT
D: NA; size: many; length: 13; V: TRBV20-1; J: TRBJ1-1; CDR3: CSARQDLNTEAFF; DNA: TGCAGTGCTAGACAAGACCTGAACACTGAAGCTTTCTTT
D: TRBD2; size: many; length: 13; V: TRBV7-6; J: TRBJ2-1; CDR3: CASSTRLSGSEFF; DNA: TGTGCCAGCAGCACAAGACTAAGCGGGAGCGAGTTCTTC
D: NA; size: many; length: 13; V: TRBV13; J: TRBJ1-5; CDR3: CASSLQSNQPQHF; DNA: TGTGCCAGCAGCTTGCAGAGCAATCAGCCCCAGCATTTT
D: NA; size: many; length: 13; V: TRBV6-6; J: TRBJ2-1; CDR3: CASRSSLYNEQFF; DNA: TGTGCCAGCCGCTCTTCCTTGTACAATGAGCAGTTCTTC
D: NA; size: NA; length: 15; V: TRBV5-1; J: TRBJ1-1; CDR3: CASSTRPLQNTEAFF; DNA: TGCGCCAGCAGCACCCGTCCCCTCCAGAACACTGAAGCTTTCTTT
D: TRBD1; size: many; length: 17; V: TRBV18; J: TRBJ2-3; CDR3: CASSRGQGASHTDTQYF; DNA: TGTGCCAGCTCACGGGGACAGGGGGCGAGCCACACAGATACGCAGTATTTT
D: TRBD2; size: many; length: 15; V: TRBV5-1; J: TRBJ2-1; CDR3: CASSLGAGGLNEQFF; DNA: TGCGCCAGCAGCTTGGGAGCGGGAGGTCTCAATGAGCAGTTCTTC
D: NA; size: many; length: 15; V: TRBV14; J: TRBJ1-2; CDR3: CASSQDSWPGYGYTF; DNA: TGTGCCAGCAGCCAAGATTCCTGGCCGGGCTATGGCTACACCTTC